A single sample is the source of the 3 T cell receptor beta chains below, sequenced in a study of blood T cells in healthy people across ages. Together with a sample-barcoded 5' primer, a J-beta primer mix was included in a second PCR lasting about 6 to 11 cycles. TCRdb passed the 5' RACE reads through MiXCR, listing each CDR3 protein once. This table has under 1 million distinct CDR3 sequences, roughly 44% appearing once. Input material: blood. The receptors here all came from a man between 60 and 75 years old in good health.

This clonotype showed up just a few times. The chain joins TRBV6-1 to TRBJ2-5; D is tentatively TRBD1 or TRBD2 (5 bases each). The CDR3 runs to 13 residues. V shed 6 bases and J shed 5 bases, with 13 bases lying between them. In germline, CDR1 is MNHNS, CDR2 SASEGT. CDR3 nucleotide sequence: TGTGCCAGCAGGACGGGACCGGCGGAGACCCAGTACTTC. Its translation: CASRTGPAETQYF.

This clonotype was detected a few times. The J gene is TRBJ2-1, the V gene TRBV6-6; 10 positions match TRBD2. The CDR3 covers 14 residues. Germline-derived CDR1 and CDR2 are MNHNY and SVGAGI (reference sequence). Trimming removed 7 bases from V and 9 bases from J; junction bases left unmatched: 9. CDR3 region: CASKERGGGSEQFF. In nucleotides, the CDR3 is TGTGCCAGCAAGGAGCGGGGGGGCGGAAGTGAGCAGTTCTTC.

The chain is built from TRBV4-1 and TRBJ1-2, with D tentatively TRBD1 (5 bases). The CDR3 runs 14 residues. Germline values: CDR1 MGHRA, CDR2 YSYEKL. Deletions cut 1 base from V and 7 bases from J, with 13 bases between. CDR3 bases: TGCGCCAGCAGCCAAGTGGGCAGGGAAAGTGGCTACACCTTC. It is translated as CASSQVGRESGYTF.